This T cell receptor (beta chain) was retrieved from a study of cytomegalovirus exposure and HLA in healthy donors. The germline V gene has CDR1 SGHAT and CDR2 FQNNGV. The CDR3 runs 15 residues. V dropped 2 bases and J dropped 7 bases, with 15 bases sitting between them. A multiplex PCR was run with 60 Vbeta primers and 13 Jbeta primers. Libraries were prepared by immunoSEQ multiplex PCR; TCRdb keeps only in-frame clonotypes and omits some of them. Here the sample spans over 200,000 clones, 65% to 75% being singletons. This TCR came from a young woman in good health and CMV-seronegative. The chain couples TRBV11-2 to TRBJ2-1; D not certain. Sequencing was done on a sample of PBMCs. DNA for the CDR3: TGTGCCAGCAGCTTACACAGCAAGAGATGGAATGAGCAGTTCTTC. Translating it yields CASSLHSKRWNEQFF. The full variable domain, rest sourced from reference TRBV11-2 and TRBJ2-1, is EAGVAQSPRYKIIEKRQSVAFWCNPISGHATLYWYQQILGQGPKLLIQFQNNGVVDDSQLPKDRFSAERLKGVDSTLKIQPAKLEDSAVYLCASSLHSKRWNEQFFGPGTRLTVL.